This T cell receptor beta chain was found in a study of PD-1 blockade in classical Hodgkin lymphoma. Study summary: Patients received nivolumab 3 mg/kg intravenously every 2 weeks. Study findings and constraints: CD8+ TCR diversity did not rise significantly by C4D1, unlike CD4+. Reported baseline diversity: healthy donors highest, relapsed/refractory patients lowest.

Regarding time point: cycle 4 day 1 (C4D1), after 5 to 7 weeks of nivolumab. There was relapse after autologous stem cell transplantation in every patient, and there was variation in brentuximab vedotin exposure. Best responses fell into complete response, partial response or progressive disease. TCRdb's table, derived via immunoSEQ multiplex PCR, lists solely in-frame clones and lacks some. The sample records tens of thousands of clones, 75% to 95% being singletons. On this clone itself: Its antigen remains unidentified. The junction does not match germline at one end; this may be a read error.

The length of the CDR3 is 9 residues. Germline V gives CDR1 GTSNPN, CDR2 SVGIG (reference sequence). This sequence joins TRBV30 and TRBJ1-1; no reliable D call. Sequences were derived from peripheral blood mononuclear cells (PBMCs), sampled before the fourth cycle of nivolumab. The TCR was taken from a human donor with classical Hodgkin lymphoma. The CDR3 nucleotides are TGTGCCTGGGGGCCGAATGGCGTCTTT. The encoded protein is CAWGPNGVF.